The 17 T cell receptor beta chains in this list originate from one sample, sequenced in a study of regulatory T cells in long-lasting Graves disease. Time point defined: newly diagnosed GD, antithyroid drugs for less than 3 months. After RNA was extracted from PBMCs, the TCR library was made from it. Building of the TCR beta libraries involved iRepertoire HTBI primers and Arm-PCR of CDR3 regions. TCRdb re-called the multiplex PCR reads through MiXCR, storing one row per CDR3 protein. The data show about 560,000 distinct CDR3 sequences, around 16% seen once. These data were likewise used in another study, on T cells in Graves' hyperthyroidism and ophthalmopathy.

The source material was peripheral blood mononuclear cells (PBMCs), sampled at new diagnosis, from a patient treated with antithyroid drugs. The source of these receptors is a man between 18 and 35 years old with Graves disease.

This clonotype was counted many times. This chain connects TRBV20-1 to TRBJ2-3; 7 bases agree with TRBD2. V lost 4 bases and J lost 0; bases outside the gene matches: 7. CDR1 is DFQATT and CDR2 is SNEGSKA in the germline V gene (reference sequence). The CDR3 consists of 15 residues. CDR3 sequence reads: CSATQLAPSTDTQYF. DNA for the CDR3: TGCAGTGCTACTCAACTAGCGCCGAGCACAGATACGCAGTATTTT.

The gene calls are TRBV19 and TRBJ2-1; a possible D gene is TRBD1 (5 bases). Trimming removed 4 bases at V and 0 bases at J, with 10 bases between. This CDR3 spans 15 amino acids. In germline, CDR1 is LNHDA, CDR2 SQIVND (reference sequence). The CDR3 region is CASSNQGGSYNEQFF. The CDR3 DNA follows: TGTGCCAGTAGTAACCAGGGTGGCTCCTACAATGAGCAGTTCTTC.

The V gene is TRBV19, the J gene TRBJ1-1; D is uncertain. Trimming stripped 10 bases from V and 2 bases from J, with 14 bases between. The CDR3 loop spans 13 amino acids. CDR1 and CDR2 (germline): LNHDA, SQIVND (reference sequence). The chain's CDR3 is CATTLRANTEAFF. The CDR3 DNA reads as TGTGCCACCACGTTAAGGGCAAACACTGAAGCTTTCTTT.

Many counts were recorded for this clonotype. The rearrangement uses TRBV28 and TRBJ2-7; 9 positions agree with TRBD1. The germline V gene encodes CDR1 MDHEN and CDR2 SYDVKM. V was pared by 4 bases and J by 3 bases, with 10 bases of the junction left unmatched. The CDR3 has 16 amino acids. CDR3 bases: TGTGCCAGCAGTTCCTATCGACGACAGGGGGTCTACGAGCAGTACTTC. Translated: CASSSYRRQGVYEQYF.

In its sample, this clonotype was seen a few times. The chain joins TRBV2 to TRBJ1-6, with TRBD1 identical over 9 bases. Germline assignment: CDR1 SNHLY and CDR2 FYNNEI. V lost 6 bases to trimming and J lost 10 bases; unmatched junction nucleotides: 7. This CDR3 region has 14 residues. The CDR3 protein is CASSPDRGISPLHF. CDR3 nucleotide sequence: TGTGCCAGCAGCCCCGACAGGGGGATATCACCCCTCCACTTT.

Worth noting for this clonotype: Lacking the conserved final phenylalanine or tryptophan, this CDR3 likely reflects a read error. The rearrangement uses TRBV6-1 and TRBJ1-1, with D perhaps matching TRBD1 (6 bases). Trimming shortened V by 6 bases and J by 1 base, and 12 bases separated the two germline ends. This CDR3 region has 14 residues. CDR1 MNHNS and CDR2 SASEGT come from the germline V gene. CDR3 amino acids: CASSPPGQNTEAFL. CDR3 in DNA: TGTGCCAGCAGCCCTCCGGGACAGAACACTGAAGCTTTCCTT.

This clonotype was recorded at least ten times. CDR3 DNA: TGTGCCACCCAACGGGGTTCAGGCAATCAGCCCCAGCATTTT. It codes for CATQRGSGNQPQHF. This chain connects TRBV28 to TRBJ1-5; D is undetermined. Deletions cut 10 bases from V and 2 bases from J, with 15 bases between. The CDR3 consists of 14 residues. The V gene's germline CDR1 is MDHEN and CDR2 SYDVKM.

This clonotype was picked up many times. V usage is TRBV19 and J usage is TRBJ2-5; TRBD1 or TRBD2 may be the D gene (5 bases each). V lost 5 bases to trimming and J lost 2 bases, with 15 bases between them. Germline CDR1 is LNHDA and CDR2 is SQIVND (reference sequence). The CDR3 covers 15 residues. CDR3 protein: CASSWGPQYQETQYF. CDR3 nucleotide sequence: TGTGCCAGTAGTTGGGGACCTCAATATCAAGAGACCCAGTACTTC.

Many counts were recorded for this clonotype. The chain has TRBV20-1 and TRBJ2-5; 10 positions agree with TRBD2. The junction had 4 bases not matched to a gene; V was cut back by 5 bases and J by 4 bases. The CDR3 is made up of 13 amino acids. Germline V gives CDR1 DFQATT, CDR2 SNEGSKA (reference sequence). Here the CDR3 DNA reads TGCAGTGCTTGCCGGACTAGCGGAGAGACCCAGTACTTC. Encoded protein: CSACRTSGETQYF.

This clonotype came up a few times. This chain links TRBV5-1 with TRBJ1-4, with unresolved D. The CDR3 covers 13 residues. CDR1 and CDR2 from the germline V gene are SGHRS and YFSETQ. V lost 0 bases and J lost 5, with 5 bases in between. For the CDR3, the DNA is TGCGCCAGCAGCTTGGGGGCGAATGAAAAACTGTTTTTT. It is translated as CASSLGANEKLFF.

This chain links TRBV3-1 with TRBJ2-3; 7 bases agree with TRBD1. The V segment lost 8 bases and the J segment 4 bases; nucleotides outside the gene matches: 6. The CDR3 runs 13 residues. CDR1 and CDR2 from the germline V gene are LGHDT and YNNKEL (reference sequence). The CDR3 protein is CASGGQGADTQYF. For the CDR3, the DNA is TGTGCCAGCGGTGGGCAGGGGGCAGATACGCAGTATTTT.

The sample holds a few counts of this clonotype. This sequence joins TRBV7-2 and TRBJ2-1; no clear D gene. The CDR3 length is 16 residues. Trimming removed 1 base at V and 0 bases at J, with 10 bases between. In germline, CDR1 is SGHTA, CDR2 FQGNSA. This CDR3 reads CASSLDARSSYNEQFF. CDR3 nucleotide sequence: TGTGCCAGCAGCTTAGACGCGAGGAGCTCCTACAATGAGCAGTTCTTC.

The chain joins TRBV20-1 to TRBJ2-2; 8 nucleotides match TRBD1. The CDR3 consists of 16 residues. V shed 5 bases and J 5 bases; nucleotides not matched to a gene: 13. CDR1 and CDR2 from the germline V gene are DFQATT and SNEGSKA (reference sequence). The CDR3 loop is CSAVDRAVFWTGELFF. The CDR3 DNA reads TGCAGTGCTGTGGACAGGGCGGTGTTCTGGACCGGGGAGCTGTTTTTT.

This clonotype was recorded many times. The chain combines TRBV7-9 with TRBJ2-1; D gene ambiguous. In germline, CDR1 is SEHNR, CDR2 FQNEAQ (reference sequence). The ends were cut back, 3 bases at V and 2 bases at J, with 2 bases in the middle. The CDR3 totals 12 residues. CDR3 nucleotides: TGTGCCAGCAGCTTCCCCTACAATGAGCAGTTCTTC. Translated, it gives CASSFPYNEQFF.

The J gene is TRBJ2-7, the V gene TRBV19; 7 bases line up with TRBD1. Germline-derived CDR1 and CDR2 are LNHDA and SQIVND (reference sequence). The CDR3 totals 14 residues. The V gene end was trimmed by 3 bases and the J gene end by 4 bases; junction bases not matched to a gene: 6. The CDR3 region is CASSIRDSGYEQYF. The CDR3 nucleotides are TGTGCCAGTAGTATTCGGGACAGTGGTTACGAGCAGTACTTC. Drawing the rest from reference TRBV19 and TRBJ2-7, the complete variable domain is DGGITQSPKYLFRKEGQNVTLSCEQNLNHDAMYWYRQDPGQGLRLIYYSQIVNDFQKGDIAEGYSVSREKKESFPLTVTSAQKNPTAFYLCASSIRDSGYEQYFGPGTRLTVT.

The J gene is TRBJ1-5, the V gene TRBV7-9; D may be TRBD1 (6 bases). Trimming removed 5 bases from V and 2 bases from J, with 13 bases in between. The germline gives CDR1 SEHNR, CDR2 FQNEAQ (reference sequence). The CDR3 length is 15 residues. The CDR3 region has the DNA TGTGCCAGCAGCGAAAGGGGGATTGGCAATCAGCCCCAGCATTTT. Amino acids: CASSERGIGNQPQHF.

The chain is built from TRBV29-1 and TRBJ2-5; a weak D match, TRBD1 (6 bases). The CDR3 has 16 amino acids. V was shortened by 3 bases and J by 5 bases, with 22 bases between the two germline ends. Germline CDR1 SQVTM, CDR2 ANQGSEA. CDR3 DNA: TGCAGCGTTGAGAGAGGGGCCAGGGGTTATCAGGAGACCCAGTACTTC. Its translation: CSVERGARGYQETQYF. The full variable domain, in which reference TRBV29-1 and TRBJ2-5 provide the parts outside the CDR3, is SAVISQKPSRDICQRGTSLTIQCQVDSQVTMMFWYRQQPGQSLTLIATANQGSEATYESGFVIDKFPISRPNLTFSTLTVSNMSPEDSSIYLCSVERGARGYQETQYFGPGTRLLVL.